These T cell receptor beta chains were read from a single sample in a study of cytomegalovirus exposure and HLA in healthy donors. This table comes from immunoSEQ multiplex PCR, and its TCRdb copy is limited to in-frame clones, with some not included. Seen here are about 140,000 clones, about 82% observed once, and the top ten hold roughly 3.5%. The sequenced material came from PBMCs. These receptors were taken from a male donor in good health and CMV-seronegative. Both conserved end residues are part of each CDR3.

cdr3_aa j_call v_call
CASSLASGSDHAKNIQYF TRBJ2-4 TRBV5-4
CASSVLPENEQFF TRBJ2-1 TRBV6-4
CASSLRDSLNEKLFF TRBJ1-4 TRBV5-1
CASSPSGHKNSPLHF TRBJ1-6 TRBV14
CASSGRTGHRTDTQYF TRBJ2-3 TRBV9
CASSLGYSYGYTF TRBJ1-2 TRBV7-9
CASSRQGVNTEAFF TRBJ1-1 TRBV7-9
CASSYGSGGNQPQHF TRBJ1-5 TRBV6-5
CASSFMARDRGRNPSLNGQFF TRBJ2-1 TRBV5-1
CASSREYTDTQYF TRBJ2-3 TRBV11-2
CASSLEAGTNEKLFF TRBJ1-4 TRBV7-2
CASSQDSPAGWRLADIDEQYF TRBJ2-7 TRBV4-2
CASSPDRGQETQYF TRBJ2-5 TRBV7-9
CASSIYASPAETQYF TRBJ2-5 TRBV19
CASSLIQRELDEQFF TRBJ2-1 TRBV5-1
CASSLYGGREFINEQFF TRBJ2-1 TRBV7-3
CASSQTGGNQPQHF TRBJ1-5 TRBV18
CASSFLDRHPYGYTF TRBJ1-2 TRBV5-8
CASSEALAGPYEQYF TRBJ2-7 TRBV2
CASRGLRGGVNGELFF TRBJ2-2 TRBV27
CASSPWDSNTEAFF TRBJ1-1 TRBV9
CASSLLQGSADYGYTF TRBJ1-2 TRBV5-1
CASSEYQYNQPQHF TRBJ1-5 TRBV6-1
CASSVGARNRLPDTGELFF TRBJ2-2 TRBV9
CASSDDSIWETQYF TRBJ2-5 TRBV2
CASSLAPPGESTEAFF TRBJ1-1 TRBV5-1
CASSKRGDYNEQFF TRBJ2-1 TRBV2
CASSFGTLNTGELFF TRBJ2-2 TRBV11-1
CASSLAGQTNTEAFF TRBJ1-1 TRBV4-1
CASSPGQRGGAEQFF TRBJ2-1 TRBV7-2
CASSLDRGRMDEQFF TRBJ2-1 TRBV7-7
CASSRTGSDEQFF TRBJ2-1 TRBV6-1
CASSTGHTQETQYF TRBJ2-5 TRBV18
CASSLIFVVAGSNTGELFF TRBJ2-2 TRBV5-1
CASSLTKSWTEAFF TRBJ1-1 TRBV7-2
CARDRDSPTYSTDTQYF TRBJ2-3 TRBV2
CSSSSPQGGGYGYTF TRBJ1-2 TRBV7-9
CASSLPPTGGNTGELFF TRBJ2-2 TRBV7-9
CASSFGGNNSPLHF TRBJ1-6 TRBV7-9
CASRRQGSSYEQYF TRBJ2-7 TRBV28
CASSLLDTEAFF TRBJ1-1 TRBV5-4
CASSLSGTTNTGELFF TRBJ2-2 TRBV19
CASSPRTRENQETQYF TRBJ2-5 TRBV18
CASSLVLAGGPEEQYF TRBJ2-7 TRBV13
CATSRDGPDQPQHF TRBJ1-5 TRBV15
CASSLSGNEQFF TRBJ2-1 TRBV19
CASTQRGKTSGGDEQFF TRBJ2-1 TRBV5-4
CASSVDRGRAGANVLTF TRBJ2-6 TRBV2
CASSILQGDHTEAFF TRBJ1-1 TRBV6-6
CASSSGQSYEQYF TRBJ2-7 TRBV5-6
CASSAHRGESEAFF TRBJ1-1 TRBV21-1
CASSYSGLAGDEQFF TRBJ2-1 TRBV6-5
CASSYSPGGDQPQHF TRBJ1-5 TRBV6-5
CASSYGGRLTYNEQLF TRBJ2-1 TRBV6-6
CASSPGTGFIAEAFF TRBJ1-1 TRBV5-6
CASSQARDSANILNYGYTF TRBJ1-2 TRBV4-1
CASRPGTGDYNEQFF TRBJ2-1 TRBV6-5
CASSLDPRGGEQYF TRBJ2-7 TRBV4-1